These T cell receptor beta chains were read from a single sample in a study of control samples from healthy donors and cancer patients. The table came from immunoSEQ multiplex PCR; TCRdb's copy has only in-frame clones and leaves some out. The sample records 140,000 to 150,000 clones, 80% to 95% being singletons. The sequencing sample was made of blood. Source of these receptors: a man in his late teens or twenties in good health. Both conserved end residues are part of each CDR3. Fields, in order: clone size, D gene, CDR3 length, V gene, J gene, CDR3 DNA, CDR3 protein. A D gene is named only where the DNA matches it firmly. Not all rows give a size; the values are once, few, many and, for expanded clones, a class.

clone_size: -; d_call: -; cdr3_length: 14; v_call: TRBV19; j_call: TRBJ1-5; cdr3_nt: TGTGCCAGTAGTCCTCGGGGGCAGGGTCAGCCCCAGCATTTT; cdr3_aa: CASSPRGQGQPQHF
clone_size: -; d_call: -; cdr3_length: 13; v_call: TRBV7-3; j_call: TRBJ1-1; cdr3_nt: TGTGCCAGCAGCTCTGGGATTAACACTGAAGCTTTCTTT; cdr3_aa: CASSSGINTEAFF
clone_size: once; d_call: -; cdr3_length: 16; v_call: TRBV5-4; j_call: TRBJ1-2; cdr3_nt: TGTGCCAGCAGCCCACGAAGGCGGGAAACTAACTATGGCTACACCTTC; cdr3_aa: CASSPRRRETNYGYTF
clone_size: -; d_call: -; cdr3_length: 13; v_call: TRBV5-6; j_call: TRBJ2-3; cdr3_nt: TGTGCCAGCAGCTTGGATTCGACAGATACGCAGTATTTT; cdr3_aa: CASSLDSTDTQYF
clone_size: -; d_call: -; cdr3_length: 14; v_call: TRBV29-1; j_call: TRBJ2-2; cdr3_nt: TGCAGCATTTACAGGAACAGTAACACCGGGGAGCTGTTTTTT; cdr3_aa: CSIYRNSNTGELFF
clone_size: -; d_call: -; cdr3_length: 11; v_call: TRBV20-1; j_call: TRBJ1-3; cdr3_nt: TGCAGTGCTAATAGAGGAAACACCATATATTTT; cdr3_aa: CSANRGNTIYF
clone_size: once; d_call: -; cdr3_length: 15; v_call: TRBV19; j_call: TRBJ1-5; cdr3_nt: TGTGCCAGCTCCAGCTTAAAGGGGAGGCCTCAGCCCCAGCATTTT; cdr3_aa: CASSSLKGRPQPQHF
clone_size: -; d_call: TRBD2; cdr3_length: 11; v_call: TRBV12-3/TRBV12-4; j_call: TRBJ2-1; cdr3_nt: TGTGCCAGCAGCCTCGGACTAGCGCGGTTCTTC; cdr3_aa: CASSLGLARFF
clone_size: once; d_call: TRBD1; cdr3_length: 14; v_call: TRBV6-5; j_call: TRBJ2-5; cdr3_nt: TGTGCCAGCAGTTACGGGACAGGGGCAGAGACCCAGTACTTC; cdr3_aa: CASSYGTGAETQYF
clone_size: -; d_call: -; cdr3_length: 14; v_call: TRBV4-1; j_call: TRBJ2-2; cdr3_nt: TGCGCCAGCAGCCAAGTAGGGGGTCCCGGGGAGCTGTTTTTT; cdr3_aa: CASSQVGGPGELFF
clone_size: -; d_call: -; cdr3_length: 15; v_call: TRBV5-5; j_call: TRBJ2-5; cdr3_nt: TGTGCCAGCAGCTTGTCTTCGGGACGGCAAGAGACCCAGTACTTC; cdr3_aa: CASSLSSGRQETQYF
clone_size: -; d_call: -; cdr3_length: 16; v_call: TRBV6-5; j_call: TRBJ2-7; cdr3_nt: TGTGCCAGCAGTTACTCGTCTCTGGAGCCCACCTACGAGCAGTACTTC; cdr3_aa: CASSYSSLEPTYEQYF
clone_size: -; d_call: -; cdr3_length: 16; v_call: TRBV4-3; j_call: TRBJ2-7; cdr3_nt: TGCGCCAGCAGCCAAGATTCTTCGGATCACTCCTACGAGCAGTACTTC; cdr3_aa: CASSQDSSDHSYEQYF
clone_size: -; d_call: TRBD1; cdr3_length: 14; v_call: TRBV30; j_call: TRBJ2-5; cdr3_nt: TGTGCCTGGGGTACAGGGGTCCTACAAGAGACCCAGTACTTC; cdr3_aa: CAWGTGVLQETQYF
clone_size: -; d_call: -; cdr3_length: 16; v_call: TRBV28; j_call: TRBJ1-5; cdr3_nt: TGTGCCAGCAGCGCGACAGCCACTTATAGCAATCAGCCCCAGCATTTT; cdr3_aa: CASSATATYSNQPQHF
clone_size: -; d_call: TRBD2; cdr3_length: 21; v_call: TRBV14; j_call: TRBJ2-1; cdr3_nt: TGTGCCAGCAGCCAATTCTCCGGGCTGAGGGGCTCCGGGAGGATTGGGAATGAGCAGTTCTTC; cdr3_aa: CASSQFSGLRGSGRIGNEQFF
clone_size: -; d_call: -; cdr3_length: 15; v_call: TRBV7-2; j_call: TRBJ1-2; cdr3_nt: TGTGCCAGCAGCTTAGATCGGGGGGCACACTATGGCTACACCTTC; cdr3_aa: CASSLDRGAHYGYTF
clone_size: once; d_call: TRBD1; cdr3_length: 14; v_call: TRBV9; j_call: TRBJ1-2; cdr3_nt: TGTGCCAGCAGTGACGACAGGGCACATAATGGCTACACCTTC; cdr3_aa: CASSDDRAHNGYTF
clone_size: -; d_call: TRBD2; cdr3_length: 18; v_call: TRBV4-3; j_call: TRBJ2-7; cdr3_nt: TGCGCCAGCAGCCGAGGAGGCGGGACTAGCGGGAGGGGTTACGAGCAGTACTTC; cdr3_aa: CASSRGGGTSGRGYEQYF
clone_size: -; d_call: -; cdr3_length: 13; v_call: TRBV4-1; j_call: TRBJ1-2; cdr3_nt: TGCGCCAGCAGCCAACCGGGGGGCTATGGCTACACCTTC; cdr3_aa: CASSQPGGYGYTF
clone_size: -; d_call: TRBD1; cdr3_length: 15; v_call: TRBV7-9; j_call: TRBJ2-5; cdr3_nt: TGTGCCAGCAGCTACCGACAGGGGCTACAAGAGACCCAGTACTTC; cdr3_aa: CASSYRQGLQETQYF
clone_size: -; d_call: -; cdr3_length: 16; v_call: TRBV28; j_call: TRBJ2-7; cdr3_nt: TGTGCCAGCACCCCCTCCGCGGGACCTGTCTCCTACGAGCAGTACTTC; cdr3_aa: CASTPSAGPVSYEQYF
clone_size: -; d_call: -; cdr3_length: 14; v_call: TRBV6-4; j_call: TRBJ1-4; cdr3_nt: TGTGCCAGCAGTCTATTTGCAACTAATGAAAAACTGTTTTTT; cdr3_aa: CASSLFATNEKLFF
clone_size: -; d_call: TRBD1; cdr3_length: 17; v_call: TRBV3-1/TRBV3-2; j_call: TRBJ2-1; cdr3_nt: TGTGCCAGCAGCCAAGATCTGAGGACAGGGAAGTACAATGAGCAGTTCTTC; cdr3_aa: CASSQDLRTGKYNEQFF
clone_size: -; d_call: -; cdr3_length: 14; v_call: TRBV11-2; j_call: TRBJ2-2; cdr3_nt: TGTGCCAGCAGCCCCCCAGGGATGGCCGGGGAGCTGTTTTTT; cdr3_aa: CASSPPGMAGELFF
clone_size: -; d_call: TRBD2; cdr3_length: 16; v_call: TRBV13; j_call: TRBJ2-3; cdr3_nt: TGTGCCAGCAGCCCACGACTAGCGCGGGGGACGGATACGCAGTATTTT; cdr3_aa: CASSPRLARGTDTQYF
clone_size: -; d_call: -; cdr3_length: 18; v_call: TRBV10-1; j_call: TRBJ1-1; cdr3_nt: TGCGCCAGCAGCCTGGACCCTGCCGTCCCGGGGGCGCACACTGAAGCTTTCTTT; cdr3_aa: CASSLDPAVPGAHTEAFF
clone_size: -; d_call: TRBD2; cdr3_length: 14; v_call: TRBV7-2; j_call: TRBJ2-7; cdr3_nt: TGTGCCAGCCGGGCGGGAGGTCCACGCTACGAGCAGTACTTC; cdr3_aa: CASRAGGPRYEQYF
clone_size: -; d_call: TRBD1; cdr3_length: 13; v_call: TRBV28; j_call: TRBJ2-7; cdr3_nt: TGTGCCAGCGGGACAGGATCAATCTACGAGCAGTACTTC; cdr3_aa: CASGTGSIYEQYF
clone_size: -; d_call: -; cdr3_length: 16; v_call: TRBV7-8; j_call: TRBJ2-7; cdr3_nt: TGTGCCAGCAGCTTAGGAGCCGGAGCTACTTCCTACGAGCAGTACTTC; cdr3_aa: CASSLGAGATSYEQYF
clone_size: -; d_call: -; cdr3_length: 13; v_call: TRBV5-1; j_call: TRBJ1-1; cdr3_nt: TGCGCCAGCAGTTTTGGGACACCCCCTGTGGCTTTCTTT; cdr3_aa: CASSFGTPPVAFF
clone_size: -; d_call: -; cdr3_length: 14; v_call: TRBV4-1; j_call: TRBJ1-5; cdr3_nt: TGCGCCAGCAGCCAGCGCGAGGAGTTTCAGCCCCAGCATTTT; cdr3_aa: CASSQREEFQPQHF